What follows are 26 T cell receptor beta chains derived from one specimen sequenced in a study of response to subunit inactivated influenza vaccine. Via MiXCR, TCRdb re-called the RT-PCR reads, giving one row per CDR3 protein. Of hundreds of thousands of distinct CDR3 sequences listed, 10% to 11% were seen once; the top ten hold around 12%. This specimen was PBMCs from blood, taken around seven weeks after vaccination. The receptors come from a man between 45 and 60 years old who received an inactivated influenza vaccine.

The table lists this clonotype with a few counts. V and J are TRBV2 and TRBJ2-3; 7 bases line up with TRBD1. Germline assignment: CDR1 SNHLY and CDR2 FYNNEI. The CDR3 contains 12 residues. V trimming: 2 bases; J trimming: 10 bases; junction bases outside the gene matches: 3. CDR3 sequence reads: CASSERGRAQYF. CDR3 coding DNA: TGTGCCAGCAGTGAAAGGGGGCGTGCGCAGTATTTT.

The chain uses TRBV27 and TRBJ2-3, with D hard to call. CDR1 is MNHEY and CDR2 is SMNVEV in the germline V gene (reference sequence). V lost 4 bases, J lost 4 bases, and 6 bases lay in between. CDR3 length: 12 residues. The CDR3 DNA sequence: TGTGCCAGCAGTTGGTCCCCAGATACGCAGTATTTT. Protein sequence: CASSWSPDTQYF.

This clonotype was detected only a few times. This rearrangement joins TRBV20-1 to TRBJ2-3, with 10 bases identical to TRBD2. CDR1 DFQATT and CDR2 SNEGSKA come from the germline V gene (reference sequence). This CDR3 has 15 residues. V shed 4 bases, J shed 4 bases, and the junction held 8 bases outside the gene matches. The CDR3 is CSAIRASGSADTQYF. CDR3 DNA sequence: TGCAGTGCTATCCGGGCTAGCGGGAGCGCAGATACGCAGTATTTT.

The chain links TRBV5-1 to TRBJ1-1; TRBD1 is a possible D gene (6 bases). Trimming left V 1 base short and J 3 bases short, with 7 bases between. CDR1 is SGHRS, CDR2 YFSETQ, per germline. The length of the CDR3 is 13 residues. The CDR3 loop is CASSLKGDTEAFF. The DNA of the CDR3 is TGCGCCAGCAGCTTGAAGGGGGACACTGAAGCTTTCTTT.

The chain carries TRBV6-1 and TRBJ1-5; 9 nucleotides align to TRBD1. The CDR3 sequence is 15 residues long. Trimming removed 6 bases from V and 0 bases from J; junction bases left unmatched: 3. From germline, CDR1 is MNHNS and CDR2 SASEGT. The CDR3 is CASRDRGNSNQPQHF. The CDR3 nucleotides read TGTGCCAGCAGGGACAGGGGAAATAGCAATCAGCCCCAGCATTTT.

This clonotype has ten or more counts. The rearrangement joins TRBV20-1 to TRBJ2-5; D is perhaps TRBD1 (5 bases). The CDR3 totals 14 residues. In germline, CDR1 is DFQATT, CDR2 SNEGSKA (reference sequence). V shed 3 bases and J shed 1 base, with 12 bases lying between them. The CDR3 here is CSASNIDSQETQYF. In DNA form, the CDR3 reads TGCAGTGCTAGCAACATAGACAGCCAAGAGACCCAGTACTTC.

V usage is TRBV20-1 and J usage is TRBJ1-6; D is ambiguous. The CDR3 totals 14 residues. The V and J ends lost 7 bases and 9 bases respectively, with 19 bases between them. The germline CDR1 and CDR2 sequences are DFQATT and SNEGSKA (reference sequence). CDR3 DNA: TGCAGTGGATTCGCGGGTGCCGGTTTTTCACCCCTCCACTTT. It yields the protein CSGFAGAGFSPLHF.

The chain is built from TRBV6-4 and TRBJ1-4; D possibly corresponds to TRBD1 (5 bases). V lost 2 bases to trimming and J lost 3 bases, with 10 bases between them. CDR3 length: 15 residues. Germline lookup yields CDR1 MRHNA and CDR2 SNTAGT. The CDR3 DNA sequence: TGTGCCAGCAGTGACCCGGCAGGGTCTAATGAAAAACTGTTTTTT. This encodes CASSDPAGSNEKLFF.

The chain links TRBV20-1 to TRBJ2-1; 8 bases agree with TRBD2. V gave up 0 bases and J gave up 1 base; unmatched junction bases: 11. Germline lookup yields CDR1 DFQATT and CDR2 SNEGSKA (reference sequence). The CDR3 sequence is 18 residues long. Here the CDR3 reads CSARDFNGRAGSYNEQFF. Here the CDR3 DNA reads TGCAGTGCTAGAGATTTCAACGGGAGGGCCGGGTCCTACAATGAGCAGTTCTTC.

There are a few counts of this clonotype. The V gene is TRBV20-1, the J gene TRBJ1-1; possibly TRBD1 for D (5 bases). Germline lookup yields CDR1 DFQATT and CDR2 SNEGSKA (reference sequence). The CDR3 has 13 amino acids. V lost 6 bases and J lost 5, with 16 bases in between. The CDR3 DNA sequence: TGCAGTGCCAGCCGGGACGAGGGAACTGAAGCTTTCTTT. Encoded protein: CSASRDEGTEAFF.

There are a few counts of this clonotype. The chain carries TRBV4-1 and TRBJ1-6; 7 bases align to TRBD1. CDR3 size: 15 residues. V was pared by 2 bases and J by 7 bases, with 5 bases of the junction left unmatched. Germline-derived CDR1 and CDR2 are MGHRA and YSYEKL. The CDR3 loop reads CASSQLDRANSPLHF. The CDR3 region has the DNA TGCGCCAGCAGCCAACTCGACAGGGCAAATTCACCCCTCCACTTT.

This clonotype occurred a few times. CDR3 in amino acids: CASSLTSANSPLHF. Written as DNA, the CDR3 is TGCGCCAGCAGCTTGACCTCGGCCAATTCACCCCTCCACTTT. This chain joins TRBV5-1 and TRBJ1-6; no firm D call. V was clipped by 1 base and J by 7 bases, with 9 bases between them. CDR3 length equals 14 residues. CDR1 and CDR2 (germline): SGHRS, YFSETQ.

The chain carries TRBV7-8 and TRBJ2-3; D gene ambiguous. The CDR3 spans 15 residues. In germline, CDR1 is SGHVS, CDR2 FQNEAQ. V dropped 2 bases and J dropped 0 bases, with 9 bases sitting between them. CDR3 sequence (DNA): TGTGCCAGCAGCTTACAGTGGCCAAGCACAGATACGCAGTATTTT. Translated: CASSLQWPSTDTQYF.

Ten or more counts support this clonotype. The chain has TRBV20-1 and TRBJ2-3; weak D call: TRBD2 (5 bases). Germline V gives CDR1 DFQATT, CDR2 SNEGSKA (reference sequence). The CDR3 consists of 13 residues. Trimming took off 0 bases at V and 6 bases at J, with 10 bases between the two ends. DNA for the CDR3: TGCAGTGCTAGAGAACCACTAGAGGATACGCAGTATTTT. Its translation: CSAREPLEDTQYF.

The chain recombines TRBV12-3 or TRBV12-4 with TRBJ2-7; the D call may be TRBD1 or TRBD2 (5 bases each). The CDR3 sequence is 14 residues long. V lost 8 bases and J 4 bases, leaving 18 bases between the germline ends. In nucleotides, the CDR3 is TGTGCCAGCCGGGGCTCGGGGTTGGCGTACGAGCAGTACTTC. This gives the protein CASRGSGLAYEQYF.

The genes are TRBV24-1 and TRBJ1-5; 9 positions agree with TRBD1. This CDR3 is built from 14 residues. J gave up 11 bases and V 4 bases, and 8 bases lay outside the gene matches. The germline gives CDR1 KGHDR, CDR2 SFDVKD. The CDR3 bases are TGTGCCACCAGTGAGGGACAGGGCGGTGGAGCCCAGCATTTT. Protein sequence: CATSEGQGGGAQHF.

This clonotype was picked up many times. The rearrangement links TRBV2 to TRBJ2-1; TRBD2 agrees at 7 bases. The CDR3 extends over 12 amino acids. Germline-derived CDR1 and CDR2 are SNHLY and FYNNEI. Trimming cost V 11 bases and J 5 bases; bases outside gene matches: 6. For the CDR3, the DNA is TGTGCCGACCGGGACTATAACAATGAGCAGTTCTTC. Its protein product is CADRDYNNEQFF.

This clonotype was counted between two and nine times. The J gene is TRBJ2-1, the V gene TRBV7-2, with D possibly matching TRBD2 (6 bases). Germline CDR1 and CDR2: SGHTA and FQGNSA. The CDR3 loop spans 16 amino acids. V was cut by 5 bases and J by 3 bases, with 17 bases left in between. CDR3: CASSGRTGTYYNEQFF. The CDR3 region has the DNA TGTGCCAGCAGCGGAAGAACCGGGACTTACTACAATGAGCAGTTCTTC.

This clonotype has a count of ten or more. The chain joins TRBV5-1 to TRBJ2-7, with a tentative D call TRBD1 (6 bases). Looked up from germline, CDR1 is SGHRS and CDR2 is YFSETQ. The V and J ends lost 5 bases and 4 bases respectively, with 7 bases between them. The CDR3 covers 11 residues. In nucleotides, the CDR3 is TGCGCCAGCAGACAGGGATACGAGCAGTACTTC. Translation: CASRQGYEQYF.

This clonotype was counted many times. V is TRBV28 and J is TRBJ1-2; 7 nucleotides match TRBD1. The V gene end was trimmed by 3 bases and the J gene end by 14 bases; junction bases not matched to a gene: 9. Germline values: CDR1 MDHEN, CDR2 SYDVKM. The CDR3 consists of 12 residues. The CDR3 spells CASSFLGQAETF. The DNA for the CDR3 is TGTGCCAGCAGTTTCCTCGGACAGGCGGAGACCTTC.

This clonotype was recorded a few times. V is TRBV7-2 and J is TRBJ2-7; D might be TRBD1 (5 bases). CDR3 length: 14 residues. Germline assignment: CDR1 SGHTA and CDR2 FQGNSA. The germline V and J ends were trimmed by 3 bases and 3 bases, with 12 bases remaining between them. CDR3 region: CASSLDTVYYEQYF. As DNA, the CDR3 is TGTGCCAGCAGCTTGGACACGGTTTACTACGAGCAGTACTTC.

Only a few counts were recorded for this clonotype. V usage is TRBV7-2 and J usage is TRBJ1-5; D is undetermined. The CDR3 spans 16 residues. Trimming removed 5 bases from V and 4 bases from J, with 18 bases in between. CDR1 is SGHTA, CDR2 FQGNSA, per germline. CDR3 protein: CASSLGGTVRNQPQHF. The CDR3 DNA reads TGTGCCAGCAGCCTAGGAGGCACAGTCCGAAATCAGCCCCAGCATTTT.

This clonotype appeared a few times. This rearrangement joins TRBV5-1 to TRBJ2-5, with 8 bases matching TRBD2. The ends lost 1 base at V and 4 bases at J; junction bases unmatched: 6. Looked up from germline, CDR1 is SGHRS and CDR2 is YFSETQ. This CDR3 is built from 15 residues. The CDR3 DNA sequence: TGCGCCAGCAGCTTGACTAGCGGTTTGCGAGAGACCCAGTACTTC. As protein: CASSLTSGLRETQYF.

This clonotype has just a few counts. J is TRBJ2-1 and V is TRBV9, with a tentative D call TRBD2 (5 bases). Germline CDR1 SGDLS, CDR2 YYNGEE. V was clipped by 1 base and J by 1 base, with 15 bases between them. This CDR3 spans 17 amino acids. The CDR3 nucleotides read TGTGCCAGCAGCGTATATGGCCCGGAGGTGTCCTACAATGAGCAGTTCTTC. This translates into CASSVYGPEVSYNEQFF. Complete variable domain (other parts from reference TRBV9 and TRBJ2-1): DSGVTQTPKHLITATGQRVTLRCSPRSGDLSVYWYQQSLDQGLQFLIQYYNGEERAKGNILERFSAQQFPDLHSELNLSSLELGDSALYFCASSVYGPEVSYNEQFFGPGTRLTVL.

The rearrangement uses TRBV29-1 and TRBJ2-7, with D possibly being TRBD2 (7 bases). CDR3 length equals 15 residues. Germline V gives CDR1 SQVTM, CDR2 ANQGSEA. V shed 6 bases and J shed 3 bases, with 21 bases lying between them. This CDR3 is CSVATLGGGYYEQYF. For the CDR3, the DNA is TGCAGCGTCGCTACTCTAGGGGGGGGATACTACGAGCAGTACTTC.

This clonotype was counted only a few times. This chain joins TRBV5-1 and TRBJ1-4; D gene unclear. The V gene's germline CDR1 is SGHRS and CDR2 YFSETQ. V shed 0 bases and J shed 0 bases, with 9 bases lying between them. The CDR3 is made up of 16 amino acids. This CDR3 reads CASSLGPVSTNEKLFF. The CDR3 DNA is TGCGCCAGCAGCTTGGGCCCAGTGTCAACTAATGAAAAACTGTTTTTT.